This entry describes one TCR beta chain. This specimen belongs to a study of blood T cell repertoires in COVID-19. Under the authors' procedure: Reference gene primer amplification gave nucleated cell count estimates. Sequencing used immunoSEQ multiplex PCR; TCRdb keeps in-frame clones, though not all of them. V, J and clone size derive from that table, while D and trimming were established from the DNA sequence. The table lists roughly 280,000 clones, approximately 92% of them singletons, with under 3% in the top ten. V lost 5 bases to trimming and J lost 0 bases; unmatched junction nucleotides: 8. Germline V CDR1 and CDR2: MGHRA, YSYEKL. The CDR3 sequence is 16 residues long. Participants' own reports of clinical history determined their cohort assignment.

The chain is built from TRBV4-1 and TRBJ2-7; 9 bases agree with TRBD1. The receptor's source is a woman between 18 and 29 years old who had recovered from COVID-19. Sequencing was done on a sample of PBMCs or T cells enriched from blood (not recorded which). This chain's CDR3 is CASSSGTGRPSYEQYF. The CDR3 DNA follows: TGCGCCAGCAGCTCCGGGACAGGGCGCCCCTCCTACGAGCAGTACTTC.